A selection of T cell receptor beta chains follows, all from one sample in a study of cytomegalovirus exposure and HLA in healthy donors. The protocol was immunoSEQ multiplex PCR, while the TCRdb copy is restricted to in-frame clones and leaves out a portion. The table has 150,000 or so clones, around four fifths seen once. Sequenced sample: PBMCs. These receptors all stem from a man in his forties or fifties in good health and CMV-seropositive. CDR3s include the opening cysteine and the closing phenylalanine or tryptophan. D genes are given only for firm matches. Clone size, where shown, is once, few, many, or a class for clones that have expanded.

>TRBV5-1|NA|TRBD1|TRBJ2-6
CASSSGQGALPLSGANVLTF
TGCGCCAGCAGCTCGGGACAGGGGGCCCTACCCCTCTCTGGGGCCAACGTCCTGACTTTC
>TRBV5-1|NA|TRBD1|TRBJ2-2
CASSFGTGGTGELFF
TGCGCCAGCAGTTTCGGGACAGGGGGCACCGGGGAGCTGTTTTTT
>TRBV4-3|NA|NA|TRBJ1-2
CASSQEIRVGYGYTF
TGCGCCAGCAGCCAAGAGATCAGGGTCGGGTATGGCTACACCTTC
>TRBV19|NA|NA|TRBJ1-1
CASSIVQQGVRTEAFF
TGTGCCAGTAGTATAGTCCAACAGGGAGTAAGGACTGAAGCTTTCTTT
>TRBV2|few|TRBD1|TRBJ2-4
CASSEPGQIAKNIQYF
TGTGCCAGCAGCGAACCGGGACAGATAGCCAAAAACATTCAGTACTTC
>TRBV27|NA|NA|TRBJ1-5
CASSSGTGPQHF
TGTGCCAGCAGTTCGGGGACTGGTCCCCAGCATTTT
>TRBV5-1|NA|NA|TRBJ2-7
CASSLYTIYEQYF
TGCGCCAGCAGCTTGTACACAATTTACGAGCAGTACTTC
>TRBV7-9|NA|NA|TRBJ1-2
CSSSLGTGGYTF
TGTTCCAGCAGCCTCGGTACAGGTGGCTACACCTTC
>TRBV7-9|NA|NA|TRBJ2-6
CSSSSRSGANVLTF
TGTTCCAGCAGCTCGCGCTCTGGGGCCAACGTCCTGACTTTC
>TRBV30|NA|NA|TRBJ1-6
CAWSAGNSPLHF
TGTGCCTGGAGTGCGGGGAATTCACCCCTCCACTTT
>TRBV7-2|NA|NA|TRBJ2-5
CASSFQEVQTQYF
TGTGCCAGCAGCTTCCAGGAGGTACAGACCCAGTACTTC
>TRBV11-2|NA|TRBD1|TRBJ1-4
CASSSIRDSNEKLFF
TGTGCCAGCAGCTCAATCCGGGACAGTAATGAAAAACTGTTTTTT
>TRBV5-8|NA|TRBD2|TRBJ2-3
CASSLFSGLTDTQYF
TGTGCCAGCAGCTTGTTTAGCGGGCTCACAGATACGCAGTATTTT
>TRBV19|NA|NA|TRBJ1-2
CATTGLGGYTF
TGTGCCACTACAGGGTTGGGGGGCTACACCTTC
>TRBV28|once|NA|TRBJ1-5
CASSSRQPGGNQPQHF
TGTGCCAGCAGTTCGAGGCAGCCCGGAGGCAATCAGCCCCAGCATTTT
>TRBV5-4|NA|NA|TRBJ2-7
CASSLGTAPYEQYF
TGTGCCAGCAGCTTGGGGACAGCGCCCTACGAGCAGTACTTC
>TRBV28|NA|TRBD1|TRBJ2-7
CASTTGSHEQYF
TGTGCCAGCACGACAGGGTCCCACGAGCAGTACTTC
>TRBV5-1|once|NA|TRBJ2-1
CASSSAGQVTYNEQFF
TGCGCCAGCAGCTCAGCGGGACAGGTAACCTACAATGAGCAGTTCTTC
>TRBV28|once|TRBD1|TRBJ2-3
CASSLITRGLMADTQYF
TGTGCCAGCAGTTTAATAACCAGGGGGCTTATGGCAGATACGCAGTATTTT
>TRBV5-1|NA|NA|TRBJ1-2
CASSPGPLNYGYTF
TGCGCCAGCAGCCCAGGGCCCCTTAACTATGGCTACACCTTC
>TRBV6-1|once|TRBD1|TRBJ2-7
CASRTGTDYEQYF
TGTGCCAGCAGGACCGGGACAGACTACGAGCAGTACTTC
>TRBV28|few|TRBD1|TRBJ2-2
CASSFPTGGANTGELFF
TGTGCCAGCAGTTTTCCGACAGGGGGTGCGAACACCGGGGAGCTGTTTTTT
>TRBV4-1|NA|TRBD1|TRBJ2-7
CASSQKTGTGYYEQYF
TGCGCCAGCAGCCAAAAGACCGGGACAGGGTACTACGAGCAGTACTTC
>TRBV10-3|NA|NA|TRBJ1-1
CAISESKGVEAFF
TGTGCCATCAGTGAGTCGAAGGGGGTGGAAGCTTTCTTT
>TRBV15|NA|TRBD1|TRBJ2-7
CATSRSGTGGVYEQYF
TGTGCCACCAGCAGATCTGGGACAGGGGGAGTCTACGAGCAGTACTTC
>TRBV19|NA|TRBD1|TRBJ2-1
CASKTGAYNEQFF
TGTGCCAGTAAAACAGGGGCTTACAATGAGCAGTTCTTC
>TRBV11-2|NA|NA|TRBJ2-5
CASSLLELGLAQTQYF
TGTGCCAGCAGCTTACTTGAGTTGGGCCTCGCGCAGACCCAGTACTTC
>TRBV7-9|NA|NA|TRBJ2-7
CASSLAAGEQYF
TGTGCCAGCAGCTTAGCGGCTGGCGAGCAGTACTTC
>TRBV9|NA|NA|TRBJ2-1
CASSMIGLANNEQFF
TGTGCCAGCAGTATGATCGGACTGGCAAACAATGAGCAGTTCTTC